This passage covers 12 T cell receptor beta chains from one sample sequenced in a study of CD8 T cells in ankylosing spondylitis. TCRdb recomputed calls from the 5' RACE reads with MiXCR, one row per CDR3 protein. The sample lists 120,000 to 150,000 distinct CDR3 sequences; 6.5% to 8.5% were seen once. The sample taken for sequencing was synovial fluid, either unsorted or a sorted T cell fraction (not recorded which). The receptor source for this set is a male donor with ankylosing spondylitis.

This clonotype was counted at least ten times. The CDR3 sequence: CASSLRGIAGELFF. The CDR3 nucleotides read TGTGCCAGCAGCCTCAGGGGAATCGCCGGGGAGCTGTTTTTT. The chain links TRBV4-2 to TRBJ2-2, with a tentative D call TRBD1 (6 bases). The CDR3 is 14 amino acids. Trimming stripped 4 bases from V and 6 bases from J, with 12 bases between. Germline-derived CDR1 and CDR2 are LGHNA and YNFKEQ.

This clonotype was recorded many times. The chain has TRBV4-1 and TRBJ1-2; D not resolved. CDR3 size: 16 residues. Germline-derived CDR1 and CDR2 are MGHRA and YSYEKL. The V gene lost 0 bases and the J gene lost 0 bases, with 11 bases spanning the gap. CDR3 DNA: TGCGCCAGCAGCCAAGAAATAGGCAGAACTAACTATGGCTACACCTTC. Translated, it gives CASSQEIGRTNYGYTF.

This chain connects TRBV21-1 to TRBJ1-6; the DNA was not used to check the table's D call, TRBD1. TRBV21-1 is a known pseudogene. CDR3 size: 16 residues. CDR3 nucleotides: TGTGCCAGCAGCAAAGTATCTGGGGGCCGAGGTTCACCCCTCCACTTT. Protein product: CASSKVSGGRGSPLHF.

This clonotype was recorded at least ten times. The chain recombines TRBV21-1 with TRBJ1-2. TRBV21-1 is designated a pseudogene. CDR3 size: 11 residues. The CDR3 DNA reads as TGTGCCAGCATCGGCGGGGATGGCTACACCTTC. It translates to CASIGGDGYTF.

This clonotype was recorded at least ten times. This sequence joins TRBV7-2 and TRBJ2-1; D is unclear. Trimming took 4 bases from V and 4 from J, leaving 5 bases between them. This CDR3 region has 12 residues. Germline V CDR1 and CDR2: SGHTA, FQGNSA. For the CDR3, the DNA is TGTGCCAGCAGCTCTCGGTACAATGAGCAGTTCTTC. Its protein product is CASSSRYNEQFF.

This clonotype was observed a few times. The rearrangement links TRBV7-9 to TRBJ2-7, with 7 bases identical to TRBD1. V was clipped by 3 bases and J by 1 base; unmatched bases: 3. This CDR3 is built from 14 residues. CDR1 and CDR2 (germline): SEHNR, FQNEAQ (reference sequence). CDR3 nucleotide sequence: TGTGCCAGCAGCTTCCGGGACAGATCCTACGAGCAGTACTTC. It codes for CASSFRDRSYEQYF.

The gene calls are TRBV11-2 and TRBJ2-7; D perhaps matches TRBD1 (5 bases). The CDR3 has 15 amino acids. Germline V lookup: CDR1 SGHAT, CDR2 FQNNGV. The V end was cut by 5 bases, the J end by 6 bases, with 20 bases between. The CDR3 DNA is TGTGCCAGCAGCCCAAGGGCGTACTTGGGGCTCGAGCAGTACTTC. Amino acid sequence: CASSPRAYLGLEQYF.

The chain employs TRBV7-2 and TRBJ2-3; D gene uncertain. Germline CDR1 and CDR2: SGHTA and FQGNSA. The ends were cut back, 8 bases at V and 0 bases at J, with 9 bases in the middle. The CDR3 loop spans 13 amino acids. CDR3 DNA sequence: TGTGCCAGCGTACGGATTAGCACAGATACGCAGTATTTT. This translates into CASVRISTDTQYF.

This clonotype was counted only a few times. The DNA for the CDR3 is TGCAGTGCTAAACTCAGACAAGAGACCCAGTACTTC. It is translated as CSAKLRQETQYF. The chain links TRBV20-1 to TRBJ2-5; D unresolved. The CDR3 loop spans 12 amino acids. Trimming left V 4 bases short and J 2 bases short, with 8 bases between. Germline V gene lookup returns CDR1 DFQATT and CDR2 SNEGSKA (reference sequence).

Ten or more counts support this clonotype. The rearrangement uses TRBV15 and TRBJ1-2; D is unclear. CDR3 length: 16 amino acids. Germline assignment: CDR1 LNHNV and CDR2 YYDKDF (reference sequence). The V gene lost 0 bases and the J gene lost 2 bases, with 13 bases spanning the gap. This CDR3 is CATSRELRVTNYGYTF. The CDR3 coding sequence is TGTGCCACCAGCAGAGAACTACGAGTCACGAACTATGGCTACACCTTC.

This clonotype was observed a few times. The chain combines TRBV9 with TRBJ2-1; 7 bases match TRBD1. CDR3 size: 15 residues. Germline CDR1 is SGDLS and CDR2 is YYNGEE. V lost 4 bases to trimming and J lost 2 bases; unmatched junction nucleotides: 6. CDR3 sequence: CASSPIQGPYNEQFF. The CDR3 region has the DNA TGTGCCAGCAGCCCGATACAGGGGCCCTACAATGAGCAGTTCTTC.

In this sample, this clonotype turned up many times. The rearrangement links TRBV2 to TRBJ1-1, with D unresolved. Trimming cost V 6 bases and J 8 bases, with 13 bases left between them. This CDR3 contains 12 residues. The germline gives CDR1 SNHLY, CDR2 FYNNEI. The CDR3 bases are TGTGCCAGCAGCAAACAGATACTGGAAGCTTTCTTT. This codes for CASSKQILEAFF.